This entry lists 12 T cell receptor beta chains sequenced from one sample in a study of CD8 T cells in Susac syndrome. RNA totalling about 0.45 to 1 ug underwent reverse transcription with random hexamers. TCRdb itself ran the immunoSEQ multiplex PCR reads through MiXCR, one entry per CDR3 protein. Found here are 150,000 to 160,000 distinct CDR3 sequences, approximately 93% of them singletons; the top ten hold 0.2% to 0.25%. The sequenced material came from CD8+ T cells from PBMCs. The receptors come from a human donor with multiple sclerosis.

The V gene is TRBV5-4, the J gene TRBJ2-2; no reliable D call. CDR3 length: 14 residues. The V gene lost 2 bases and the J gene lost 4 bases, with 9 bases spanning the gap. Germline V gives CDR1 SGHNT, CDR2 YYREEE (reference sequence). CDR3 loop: CASSFSGSTGELFF. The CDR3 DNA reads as TGTGCCAGCAGCTTTTCGGGTTCCACCGGGGAGCTGTTTTTT.

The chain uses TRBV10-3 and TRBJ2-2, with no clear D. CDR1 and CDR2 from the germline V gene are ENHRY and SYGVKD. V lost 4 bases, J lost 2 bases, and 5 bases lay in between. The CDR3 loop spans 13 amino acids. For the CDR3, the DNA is TGTGCCATCAGTGTGATAAACACCGGGGAGCTGTTTTTT. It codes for CAISVINTGELFF.

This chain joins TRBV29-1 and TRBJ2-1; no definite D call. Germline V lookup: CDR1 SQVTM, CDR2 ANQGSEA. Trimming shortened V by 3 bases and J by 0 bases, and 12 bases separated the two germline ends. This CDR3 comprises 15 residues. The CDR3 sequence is CSVDGQRSSYNEQFF. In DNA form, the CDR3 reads TGCAGCGTTGACGGGCAGCGCAGCTCCTACAATGAGCAGTTCTTC.

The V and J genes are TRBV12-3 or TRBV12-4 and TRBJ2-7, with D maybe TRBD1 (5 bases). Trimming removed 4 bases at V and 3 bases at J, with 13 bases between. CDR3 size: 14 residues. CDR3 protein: CASSSGLLYYEQYF. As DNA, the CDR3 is TGTGCCAGCAGTTCAGGGCTTCTTTACTACGAGCAGTACTTC.

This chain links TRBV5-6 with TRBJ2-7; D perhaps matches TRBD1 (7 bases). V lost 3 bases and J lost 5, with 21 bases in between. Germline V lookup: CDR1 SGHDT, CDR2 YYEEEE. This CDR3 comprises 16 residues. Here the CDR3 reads CASSSDVDREVDEQYF. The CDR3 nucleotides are TGTGCCAGCAGCTCCGACGTCGACAGGGAGGTGGACGAGCAGTACTTC.

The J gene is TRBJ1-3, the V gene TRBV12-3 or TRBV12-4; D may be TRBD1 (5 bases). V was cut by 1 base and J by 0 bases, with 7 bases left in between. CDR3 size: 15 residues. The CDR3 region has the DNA TGTGCCAGCAGTTTAGGGACATCCTCTGGAAACACCATATATTTT. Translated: CASSLGTSSGNTIYF.

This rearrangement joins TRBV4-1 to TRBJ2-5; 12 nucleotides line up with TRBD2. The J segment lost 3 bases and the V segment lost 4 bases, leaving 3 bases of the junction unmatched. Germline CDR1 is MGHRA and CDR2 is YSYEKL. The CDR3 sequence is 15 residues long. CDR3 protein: CASSLRLAGEETQYF. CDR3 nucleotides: TGCGCCAGCAGCCTTCGACTAGCGGGGGAAGAGACCCAGTACTTC.

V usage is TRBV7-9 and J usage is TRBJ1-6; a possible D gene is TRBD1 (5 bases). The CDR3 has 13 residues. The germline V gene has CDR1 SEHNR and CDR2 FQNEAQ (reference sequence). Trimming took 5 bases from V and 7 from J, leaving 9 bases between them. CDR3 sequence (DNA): TGTGCCAGCAGCATCGGGGGAAATTCACCCCTCCACTTT. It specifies CASSIGGNSPLHF.

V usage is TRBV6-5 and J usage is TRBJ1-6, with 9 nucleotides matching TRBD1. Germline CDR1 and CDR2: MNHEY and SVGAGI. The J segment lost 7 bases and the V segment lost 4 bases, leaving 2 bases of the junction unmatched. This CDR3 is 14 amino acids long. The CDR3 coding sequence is TGTGCCAGCAGTTCGGACAGGGGCAATTCACCCCTCCACTTT. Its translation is CASSSDRGNSPLHF.

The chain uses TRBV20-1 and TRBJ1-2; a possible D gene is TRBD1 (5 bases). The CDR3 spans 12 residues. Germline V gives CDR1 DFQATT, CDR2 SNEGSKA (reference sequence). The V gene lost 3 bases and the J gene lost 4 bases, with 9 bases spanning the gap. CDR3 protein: CSARGQSYGYTF. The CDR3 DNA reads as TGCAGTGCTAGGGGGCAGTCCTATGGCTACACCTTC.

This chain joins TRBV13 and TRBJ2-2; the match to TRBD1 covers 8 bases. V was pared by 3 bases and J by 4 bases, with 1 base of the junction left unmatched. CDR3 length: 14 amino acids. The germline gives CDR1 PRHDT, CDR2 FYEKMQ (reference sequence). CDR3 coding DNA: TGTGCCAGCAGCTTCAGGGGGCGCACCGGGGAGCTGTTTTTT. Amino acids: CASSFRGRTGELFF.

Here the CDR3 reads CASSATGGSNQPQHF. CDR3 DNA sequence: TGTGCCAGCAGCGCTACAGGGGGTAGCAATCAGCCCCAGCATTTT. The V and J genes are TRBV9 and TRBJ1-5; 8 bases are shared with TRBD1. Germline-derived CDR1 and CDR2 are SGDLS and YYNGEE. This CDR3 has 15 residues. J lost 0 bases, V lost 3 bases, and 2 bases had no gene match.